This TCR beta chain was retrieved from a study of T cells in Graves' hyperthyroidism and ophthalmopathy. Amplified TCR beta CDR3 regions came from RNA transcripts. TCR CDR3 regions were first amplified by RT-PCR with HTBI primers. TCRdb passed the multiplex PCR reads through MiXCR, listing each CDR3 protein once. The table records more than 450,000 distinct CDR3 sequences, about 20% of them present only once. This clonotype was counted a few times. The CDR3 sequence is 16 residues long. Germline trimming cut 3 bases from V and 2 bases from J; bases unmatched to any gene: 3. Germline CDR1 reads SGHRS; CDR2 reads YFSETQ.

Sequenced: blood. This TCR was recovered from a man aged 35 to 55 with Graves' ophthalmopathy. The chain joins TRBV5-1 to TRBJ2-1; TRBD2 matches 12 bases. The CDR3 DNA follows: TGCGCCAGCAGCTCCGGACTAGCGGGACCCTACAATGAGCAGTTCTTC. It translates to CASSSGLAGPYNEQFF.